The rows below give T cell receptor beta chains drawn from one sample of a study of beta chain features in type 1 diabetes. The data were produced by immunoSEQ multiplex PCR, yet TCRdb's version contains in-frame clones alone and is incomplete. Of 310,000 or so clones listed, approximately 16% were seen once; the top ten hold less than 0.02%. Input material: naive CD4+ T cells from blood. These TCRs come from a man aged 18 to 30 with type 1 diabetes. Both conserved end residues are part of each CDR3. The D gene is left open where the match is weak. Expanded clones get a size class; other rows say once, few or many, or leave the size out.

TRBJ1-1,TRBD1,few,TRBV30,CAWVTGTGVAEAFF,TGTGCCTGGGTAACCGGGACAGGGGTAGCTGAAGCTTTCTTT
TRBJ2-7,TRBD1,few,TRBV28,CASRRSGQDHYEQYF,TGTGCCAGCAGGAGGTCGGGACAGGATCATTACGAGCAGTACTTC
TRBJ1-2,-,-,TRBV2,CATREQSYGYTF,TGTGCCACCCGGGAACAGTCTTATGGCTACACCTTC
TRBJ2-7,-,few,TRBV7-2,CASSFGRGYEQYF,TGTGCCAGCAGCTTCGGGCGGGGCTACGAGCAGTACTTC
TRBJ2-2,TRBD2,once,TRBV5-1,CASSFSGTSGKVGGELFF,TGCGCCAGCAGCTTTTCCGGGACTAGCGGGAAGGTTGGCGGGGAGCTGTTTTTT
TRBJ2-1,TRBD1,-,TRBV30,CAWRPTGASKQFF,TGTGCCTGGAGACCGACAGGGGCAAGCAAGCAGTTCTTC
TRBJ1-2,TRBD1,few,TRBV6-5,CASRPGQGTNYGYTF,TGTGCCAGCAGACCAGGACAGGGAACCAACTATGGCTACACCTTC
TRBJ2-4,-,-,TRBV19,CASSPEAVAKNIQYF,TGTGCCAGTAGTCCCGAGGCGGTAGCCAAAAACATTCAGTACTTC
TRBJ2-7,TRBD1,-,TRBV4-1,CASSRDRDYEQYF,TGCGCCAGCAGCCGGGACAGGGACTACGAGCAGTACTTC
TRBJ1-1,-,few,TRBV14,CASSRYSGTEAFF,TGTGCCAGCAGCCGATACAGCGGAACTGAAGCTTTCTTT
TRBJ2-1,-,-,TRBV13,CASSSWTVNNEQFF,TGTGCCAGCAGCTCCTGGACAGTAAACAATGAGCAGTTCTTC
TRBJ2-7,-,few,TRBV6-5,CASSEQGREQYF,TGTGCCAGCAGTGAACAAGGGAGGGAGCAGTACTTC
TRBJ2-2,TRBD1,-,TRBV5-1,CASSLGQGNTGELFF,TGCGCCAGCAGCTTGGGACAGGGGAACACCGGGGAGCTGTTTTTT
TRBJ2-7,-,-,TRBV18,CASSPPSGYEQYF,TGTGCCAGCTCACCACCTTCCGGGTACGAGCAGTACTTC
TRBJ2-7,TRBD1,few,TRBV18,CASSLTPDRAAYEQYF,TGTGCCAGCTCCCTTACCCCGGACAGGGCTGCCTACGAGCAGTACTTC
TRBJ2-3,TRBD2,few,TRBV7-9,CASSSSRLAARDPDTQYF,TGTGCCAGCAGCTCCTCGAGACTAGCGGCTAGGGATCCAGATACGCAGTATTTT
TRBJ2-3,TRBD2,few,TRBV4-1,CASSPEGTSAGGPTDTQYF,TGCGCCAGCAGCCCCGAAGGGACTTCAGCGGGGGGGCCCACAGATACGCAGTATTTT
TRBJ1-2,TRBD1,few,TRBV5-4,CASSDRDSYFYGYTF,TGTGCCAGCAGCGACCGGGACAGCTATTTCTATGGCTACACCTTC
TRBJ2-4,-,-,TRBV7-9,CASSHTDRLAKNIQYF,TGTGCCAGCAGCCACACCGACAGACTAGCCAAAAACATTCAGTACTTC
TRBJ2-2,TRBD1,few,TRBV19,CASRTGTGRTGELFF,TGTGCCAGTAGAACCGGGACAGGCCGCACCGGGGAGCTGTTTTTT
TRBJ1-2,TRBD1,few,TRBV6-5,CASSYTGTGENYGYTF,TGTGCCAGCAGTTACACAGGGACAGGGGAAAACTATGGCTACACCTTC
TRBJ2-1,TRBD2,-,TRBV14,CASSRWQGSGGYNEQFF,TGTGCCAGCAGCCGATGGCAGGGTAGCGGGGGTTACAATGAGCAGTTCTTC
TRBJ2-5,TRBD2,-,TRBV5-1,CASSLARERGKPVQETQYF,TGCGCCAGCAGCTTGGCCCGGGAGCGGGGGAAACCAGTTCAAGAGACCCAGTACTTC
TRBJ1-1,-,-,TRBV11-2,CASSLGRRKNTEAFF,TGTGCCAGCAGCTTAGGCCGGCGGAAGAACACTGAAGCTTTCTTT
TRBJ2-1,-,-,TRBV6-5,CASSYRFPGNEQFF,TGTGCCAGCAGTTATCGTTTCCCCGGCAATGAGCAGTTCTTC
TRBJ2-5,TRBD1,-,TRBV5-1,CASSWGTGGETQYF,TGCGCCAGCAGCTGGGGGACAGGGGGAGAGACCCAGTACTTC
TRBJ2-7,-,-,TRBV27,CASSPTNDRDYEQYF,TGTGCCAGCAGTCCAACAAACGACAGAGACTACGAGCAGTACTTC
TRBJ2-1,-,-,TRBV5-4,CASSLLSVPYNEQFF,TGTGCCAGCAGCTTGCTCAGTGTTCCCTACAATGAGCAGTTCTTC
TRBJ1-2,-,-,TRBV30,CAWSPPGGYTF,TGTGCCTGGAGCCCCCCGGGGGGCTACACCTTC
TRBJ2-3,-,few,TRBV29-1,CSVSGTLGPDTQYF,TGCAGCGTTTCCGGGACACTGGGCCCAGATACGCAGTATTTT
TRBJ2-1,TRBD1,few,TRBV6-6,CASSYGDRGWDEQFF,TGTGCCAGCAGTTACGGGGACAGGGGATGGGATGAGCAGTTCTTC
TRBJ2-1,TRBD2,-,TRBV11-2,CATSSGGNEQFF,TGTGCCACGTCTAGCGGGGGGAATGAGCAGTTCTTC
TRBJ2-3,-,-,TRBV29-1,CSVVRGTDTQYF,TGCAGCGTTGTACGGGGCACAGATACGCAGTATTTT
TRBJ1-3,TRBD1,-,TRBV5-1,CASSSRQGPGNTIYF,TGCGCCAGCAGCTCGAGACAGGGGCCCGGAAACACCATATATTTT
TRBJ2-3,TRBD2,-,TRBV19,CASSSGLAARLITDTQYF,TGTGCCAGTAGTTCCGGACTAGCGGCGAGGTTAATCACAGATACGCAGTATTTT
TRBJ2-1,TRBD1,-,TRBV7-9,CASSGTGTSNEQFF,TGTGCCAGCTCCGGGACAGGGACGTCGAATGAGCAGTTCTTC
TRBJ2-6,-,few,TRBV6-4,CASSRSPSSVGANVLTF,TGTGCCAGCAGTCGTAGCCCATCGAGCGTCGGGGCCAACGTCCTGACTTTC
TRBJ2-7,-,-,TRBV9,CASKAAGKDYEQYF,TGTGCCAGCAAGGCGGCAGGGAAGGACTACGAGCAGTACTTC
TRBJ2-1,TRBD1,-,TRBV19,CASSDRDRATDEQFF,TGTGCCAGTAGTGACCGGGACAGGGCAACTGATGAGCAGTTCTTC
TRBJ1-3,-,-,TRBV7-9,CASSPVNFYLGNTIYF,TGTGCCAGCAGCCCCGTGAACTTTTACCTCGGAAACACCATATATTTT
TRBJ2-3,-,few,TRBV5-1,CASRDGRGDTQYF,TGCGCCAGCAGGGACGGCCGGGGAGATACGCAGTATTTT
TRBJ2-1,TRBD1,-,TRBV7-9,CASSPDRGVYNEQFF,TGTGCCAGCAGCCCGGACAGGGGGGTTTACAATGAGCAGTTCTTC
TRBJ2-3,-,few,TRBV7-9,CASSLAGGTEAQYF,TGTGCCAGCAGCTTAGCTGGCGGGACCGAGGCGCAGTATTTT
TRBJ2-3,TRBD2,-,TRBV7-2,CASSLTSGGADTQYF,TGTGCCAGCAGCTTGACTAGCGGGGGGGCAGATACGCAGTATTTT
TRBJ1-2,-,few,TRBV5-5,CASSLVTGPNYGYTF,TGTGCCAGCAGCTTGGTTACAGGCCCAAACTATGGCTACACCTTC
TRBJ2-1,TRBD2,-,TRBV10-2,CASNGLEGNEQFF,TGCGCCAGCAACGGACTAGAAGGGAATGAGCAGTTCTTC
TRBJ2-7,-,-,TRBV30,CAWSVLLGYEQYF,TGTGCCTGGAGTGTACTCCTCGGGTACGAGCAGTACTTC